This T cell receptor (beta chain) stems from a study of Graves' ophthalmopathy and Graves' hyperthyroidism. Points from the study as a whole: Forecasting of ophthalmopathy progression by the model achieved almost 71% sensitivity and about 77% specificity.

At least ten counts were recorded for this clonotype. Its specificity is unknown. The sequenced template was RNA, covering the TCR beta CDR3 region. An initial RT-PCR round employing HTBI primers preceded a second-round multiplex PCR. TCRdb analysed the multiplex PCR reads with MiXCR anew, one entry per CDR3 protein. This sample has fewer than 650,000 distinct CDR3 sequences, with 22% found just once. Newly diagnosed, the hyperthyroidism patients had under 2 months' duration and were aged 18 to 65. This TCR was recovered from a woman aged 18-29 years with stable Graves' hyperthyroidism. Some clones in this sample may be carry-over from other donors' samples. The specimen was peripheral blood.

Written as DNA, the CDR3 is TGTGCCAGCAACTCAGCCAGACAACGCTGGTCACCCCTCCACTTT. It translates to CASNSARQRWSPLHF. The chain couples TRBV25-1 to TRBJ1-6, with D hard to call. Trimming took off 7 bases at V and 10 bases at J, with 20 bases between the two ends. CDR1 MGHDK and CDR2 SYGVNS come from the germline V gene. There are 15 residues in the CDR3.